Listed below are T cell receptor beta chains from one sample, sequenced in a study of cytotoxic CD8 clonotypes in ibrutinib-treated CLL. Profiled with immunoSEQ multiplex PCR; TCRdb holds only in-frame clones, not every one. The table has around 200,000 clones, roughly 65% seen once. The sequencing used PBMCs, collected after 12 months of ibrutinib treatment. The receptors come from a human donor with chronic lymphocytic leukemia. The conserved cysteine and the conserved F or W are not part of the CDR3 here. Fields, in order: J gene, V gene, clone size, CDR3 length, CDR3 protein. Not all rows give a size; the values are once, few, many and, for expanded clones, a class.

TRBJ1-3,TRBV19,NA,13,ASSNRASSGNTIY
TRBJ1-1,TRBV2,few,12,ASSGGTGNTEAF
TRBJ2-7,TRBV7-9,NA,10,ASSPKGYEQY
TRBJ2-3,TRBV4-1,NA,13,ASSLTSGDTDTQY
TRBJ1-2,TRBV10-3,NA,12,AISKMTGENGYT
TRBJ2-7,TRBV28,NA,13,ASTRLYKFSYEQY
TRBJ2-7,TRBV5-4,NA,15,ASSLLAGGRSSYEQY
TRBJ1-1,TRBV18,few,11,ASSLTDNTEAF
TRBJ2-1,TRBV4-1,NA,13,ASRRDGKLHNEQF
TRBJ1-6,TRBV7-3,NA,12,ASSWGQGNSPLH
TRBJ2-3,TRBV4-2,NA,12,ASSHQGDPDTQY
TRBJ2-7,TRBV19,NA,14,ASSISISGVNSEQY
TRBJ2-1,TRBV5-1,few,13,ASSFLGDTYNEQF
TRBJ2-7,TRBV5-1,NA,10,ASGEAGSEQY
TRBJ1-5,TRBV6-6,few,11,ATNWEEYQPQH
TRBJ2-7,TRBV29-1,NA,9,SGRTEYEQY
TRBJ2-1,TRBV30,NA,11,AWSGEWDNEQF
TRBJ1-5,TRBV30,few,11,AWNLGHGQPQH
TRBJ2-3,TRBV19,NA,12,ASQLAGHTDTQY
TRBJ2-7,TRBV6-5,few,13,ASSLALAGGYEQY
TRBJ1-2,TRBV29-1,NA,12,SVGQGLTPYGYT
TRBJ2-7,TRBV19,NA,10,ASSIKGYEQY
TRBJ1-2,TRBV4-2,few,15,ASSQVATRGGTYGYT
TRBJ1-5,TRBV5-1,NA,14,ASSPGQGGSNQPQH
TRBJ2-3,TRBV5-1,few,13,ASSGGDRVTDTQY
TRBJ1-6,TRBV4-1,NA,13,ASSQGDRDNSPLH
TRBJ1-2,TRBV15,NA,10,ATSEGVHGYT